The 9 T cell receptor beta chains below were found in one sample sequenced in a study of brain T cells in children with intractable seizures. Documented time point: blood from clinic visit 5 months post-surgery; TSC patient then seizure free. Libraries were prepared by immunoSEQ multiplex PCR; TCRdb keeps only in-frame clonotypes and omits some of them. The data contain 340,000 or so clones, about 93% of them singletons. The sample in question was peripheral blood, obtained roughly 5 months after surgery. The receptors were sampled from a boy under three years old with tuberous sclerosis and intractable seizures.

The gene calls are TRBV9 and TRBJ2-3; 8 nucleotides line up with TRBD2. Germline V gene lookup returns CDR1 SGDLS and CDR2 YYNGEE. The junction had 8 bases not matched to a gene; V was cut back by 6 bases and J by 5 bases. This CDR3 has 14 residues. CDR3 coding DNA: TGTGCCAGCACCACGGGGGGGGCAGGAGATACGCAGTATTTT. Translating it yields CASTTGGAGDTQYF.

The CDR3 nucleotides are TGCGCCAGCAGCTTGTGGTCCGCCGAGGGCTACACCTTC. The encoded protein is CASSLWSAEGYTF. The V call is TRBV5-1, the J call TRBJ1-2; D call uncertain. The CDR3 spans 13 residues. Germline V gene sequence: CDR1 SGHRS, CDR2 YFSETQ. Between the trimmed V and J ends, which lost 1 base and 8 bases, there was a span of 12 bases.

The V gene is TRBV11-3, the J gene TRBJ2-2; no firm D call. Germline CDR1 SGHNT, CDR2 YENEEA. This CDR3 region has 12 residues. The V end was cut by 5 bases, the J end by 6 bases, with 7 bases between. The CDR3 coding sequence is TGTGCCAGCAGCCCACGACCCGGGGAGCTGTTTTTT. It translates to CASSPRPGELFF.

The chain recombines TRBV13 with TRBJ2-5; maybe TRBD1 (6 bases). CDR3 length: 18 residues. The V gene lost 5 bases and the J gene lost 0 bases, with 22 bases spanning the gap. Germline-derived CDR1 and CDR2 are PRHDT and FYEKMQ (reference sequence). The CDR3 region has the DNA TGTGCCAGCAGCCCAATAAATAGAAGGACAGCTTACCAAGAGACCCAGTACTTC. Its translation: CASSPINRRTAYQETQYF.

The V and J genes are TRBV6-5 and TRBJ1-1; tentative D call: TRBD1 (6 bases). The CDR3 consists of 14 residues. The V gene's germline CDR1 is MNHEY and CDR2 SVGAGI. Trimming took off 4 bases at V and 4 bases at J, with 13 bases between the two ends. CDR3 sequence: CASSSQGGGTEAFF. The CDR3 DNA sequence: TGTGCCAGCAGTTCACAGGGAGGCGGCACTGAAGCTTTCTTT.

The V gene is TRBV18, the J gene TRBJ2-5; tentative D call: TRBD2 (6 bases). Trimming removed 3 bases from V and 4 bases from J, with 9 bases in between. Germline loops: CDR1 KGHSH, CDR2 LQKENI. The CDR3 has 13 amino acids. CDR3 coding DNA: TGTGCCAGCTCACCTACGGGAGCAGAGACCCAGTACTTC. Translation gives CASSPTGAETQYF.

The chain links TRBV7-9 to TRBJ2-7; TRBD1 might be the D (6 bases). Between the trimmed V and J ends, which lost 5 bases and 2 bases, there was a span of 13 bases. The germline V gene has CDR1 SEHNR and CDR2 FQNEAQ (reference sequence). This CDR3 contains 14 residues. CDR3 DNA: TGTGCCAGCAGCACTGCAGGGGTTGCCTACGAGCAGTACTTC. Translated, it gives CASSTAGVAYEQYF.

This clone was seen just once. J is TRBJ1-5 and V is TRBV6-1; no clear D gene. CDR3 length: 16 amino acids. Trimming pared 0 bases from V and 2 bases from J, leaving 11 bases between. CDR1 is MNHNS, CDR2 SASEGT, per germline. The CDR3 protein is CASSEARVGGNQPQHF. In DNA form, the CDR3 reads TGTGCCAGCAGTGAAGCGCGAGTTGGGGGCAATCAGCCCCAGCATTTT.

This chain joins TRBV6-2 or TRBV6-3 and TRBJ1-1; TRBD1 aligns across 9 bases. The CDR3 covers 15 residues. The J segment lost 10 bases and the V segment lost 6 bases, leaving 15 bases of the junction unmatched. Germline V gives CDR1 MNHEY, CDR2 SVGEGT. CDR3 region: CASSQRVLQGARAFF. The CDR3 DNA follows: TGTGCCAGCAGCCAAAGGGTACTACAGGGGGCGAGAGCTTTCTTT.